This TCR beta chain emerged from a study of prognosis after radiotherapy for stage I lung cancer listed by TCRdb under 2021. Regarding the complete study: Between early 2018 and early 2019, roughly 20 patients with stage I NSCLC were enrolled in Nanjing, China. The patients included 12 to 15 who had newly diagnosed primary stage I lung tumors, along with five others who had oligometastatic NSCLC after their primary tumor had been surgically resected. Every patient was deemed medically inoperable, roughly twelve because of comorbidities and over 5 because they refused surgery. The cohort was made up of some 12 men and about 6 women, with a median age of approximately 74 years and an age range of roughly 50 to 84 years. Squamous cell carcinoma histology was identified in six to eight patients, and adenocarcinoma histology was identified in twelve patients. SBRT was delivered in 3 to 5 fractions with a biologically effective dose of at least 100 Gy, and image-guided IMRT or VMAT was used for delivery. No patient received concurrent therapy alongside SBRT. Four of the 19 patients developed distant metastases after SBRT, at a median of roughly seven months; the other 15 showed no significant progression. Peripheral blood TCR beta repertoires were profiled in stage I NSCLC patients before and after stereotactic body radiotherapy, and the study then linked these repertoires to distant failure. For each of the roughly 20 patients, one blood sample was taken before SBRT and one after, so the study sequenced about 38 samples in total. The full study reports these points: None of the reported P values were adjusted for multiple comparisons. Differences by metastasis status were reportedly seen in TRBV and TRBJ usage frequencies, involving two V genes at baseline and, after SBRT, under ten V genes and two J genes. After SBRT, the number of unique TCR clones decreased (median approximately 10,000 before versus 6,500 to 7,500 after; Wilcoxon paired P=0.011). Whether the expanded TCR clones were tumor-specific was not determined. The study was limited by the small cohort and short follow-up, and independent validation of the study findings is required. Post-SBRT Shannon entropy and its change from baseline were lower in patients who developed distant metastases; baseline Shannon entropy was not associated with metastases.

The CDR3 covers 17 residues, taking in both the cysteine and the phenylalanine. The retained sequence is limited to the CDR3, 51 bases, with the frame set at the first base. CDR1 and CDR2 are read off the germline V gene as MGHRA and YSYEKL. V is reduced by 3 bases and J by 13 bases, leaving a spacing of 27 bases between them. Turning to this clonotype: The antigen this receptor binds is unknown. The record has no base qualities; no much larger clone is one base away.

Two rounds of multiplex PCR on genomic DNA were used to amplify the TCR beta CDR3 region. The first PCR round used primers specific to each TRBV and TRBJ gene, and the primer sequences were filed in Chinese patent CN105087789A. Universal primers were used in the second round of PCR. The Roche High Pure PCR Template Preparation Kit was used to extract genomic DNA from frozen PBMCs. Libraries were sequenced paired-end with 151 bp reads on an Illumina HiSeq 3000. Turning to the authors' computational methods: CutAdapt was used to discard raw reads that did not contain the multiplex PCR primer sequences. Using PEAR, the high-quality paired reads were merged into contigs. MiXCR assigned TRB V, D and J gene segments to each contig by aligning to reference sequences. CDR3 sequences were clustered by base quality and sequence similarity to remove sequencing errors. Shannon entropy normalized by the natural log of productive TCR sequence number was used as the measure of diversity. Clonality was defined as one minus Shannon entropy divided by the natural log of the number of unique clonotypes. Progression-free survival cut-offs for repertoire metrics were chosen using the Youden index of ROC curves, with analyses run in R 3.5.3. TCRdb handled the public reads itself, with Q25 trimming in fastp and clone calling in MiXCR, and kept productive beta chains. A single entry per CDR3 protein holds the most common genes and DNA from its merged rows. The V and J calls were not made by the authors but by TCRdb's processing. A total of 12,000 or so distinct CDR3 sequences appear in this sample, 30% to 40% of them only once. Clones ranked in the top ten supply approximately 50% of the sample.

All patients had node-negative disease on CT and PET/CT, and none had a history of other malignancies or had previously received chemotherapy or radiotherapy. At each of the two time points, around 5.9 milliliters of peripheral venous blood were collected into EDTA tubes. PBMCs were isolated by Ficoll-Paque Plus density-gradient centrifugation. Immediately after collection, samples were stored at -80 degrees C until analysis. The sample consisted of PBMCs, taken before or after stereotactic body radiation therapy (not recorded which). The chain joins TRBV4-1 to TRBJ1-4, and TRBD1 may be the D gene, going by 6 matching bases. The sequence derives from a donor aged 50 or older with non-small cell lung cancer. The CDR3 region reads CASSHSSIGTSEEGLFF. The DNA reads TGCGCCAGCAGCCACTCCTCCATTGGGACATCGGAGGAAGGACTGTTTTTT.